Listed below are T cell receptor beta chains from one sample, sequenced in a study of cytomegalovirus exposure and HLA in healthy donors. TCRdb's table, derived via immunoSEQ multiplex PCR, lists solely in-frame clones and lacks some. The profile shows 150,000 to 200,000 clones, around nine tenths of them singletons. The sequenced sample was PBMCs. These receptors were taken from a young woman in good health and CMV-seronegative. Each CDR3 is given without its conserved first and last residue.

j_call | v_call | cdr3_aa
TRBJ2-1 | TRBV27 | ASSLFSGFGEQF
TRBJ1-1 | TRBV11-2 | ASSSGSISGGTEAF
TRBJ1-1 | TRBV28 | ASTGAYRGNTEAF
TRBJ2-7 | TRBV4-1 | ASSQSGYEQY
TRBJ2-7 | TRBV21-1 | ASSKGNRDRAYEQY
TRBJ1-4 | TRBV9 | ASSPRDREIEKLF
TRBJ2-6 | TRBV6-4 | ASSAGGGGANVLT
TRBJ1-4 | TRBV28 | ASSTAGTNNEKLF
TRBJ1-5 | TRBV18 | ASSRSGGALGNQPQH
TRBJ1-3 | TRBV18 | ASSPTSGSGNTIY
TRBJ2-7 | TRBV6-5 | ASRGTGPPYEQY
TRBJ1-1 | TRBV11-2 | ASAHGGEAF
TRBJ1-6 | TRBV28 | ASSLLDRANSPLH
TRBJ1-1 | TRBV5-4 | ASRDRGNTEAF
TRBJ1-1 | TRBV6-5 | ASSSRQVTNTEAF
TRBJ2-7 | TRBV4-1 | ASSQVTGLLPYEQY
TRBJ2-7 | TRBV11-3 | ASSLSPGNYYEQY
TRBJ1-1 | TRBV7-2 | ASSKGTAEAF
TRBJ2-5 | TRBV6-1 | ASSERSGVGQETQY
TRBJ1-5 | TRBV2 | ASTGTGNQPQH
TRBJ2-3 | TRBV9 | ASSVQRGTDTQY